This T cell receptor beta chain was retrieved from a study of blood T cell repertoires in COVID-19. Looking at the study overall: The samples span acute and convalescent COVID-19 from the United States, Italy and Spain. T cells, B-cell-depleted T cells, or PBMCs supplied cDNA or gDNA.

Methods used by the authors: Reference gene primer amplification gave nucleated cell count estimates. TCRdb's table, derived via immunoSEQ multiplex PCR, lists solely in-frame clones and lacks some. That table furnishes V, J and clone size, whereas the DNA furnished D and trimming. The table lists about 41,000 clones, roughly four fifths of them singletons, with around 45% in the top ten. This CDR3 comprises 12 residues. Trimming pared 1 base from V and 6 bases from J, leaving 4 bases between. From germline, CDR1 is SGHAT and CDR2 FQNNGV. This sequence was found in a woman at least 80 years old with acute or convalescent COVID-19. This rearrangement joins TRBV11-2 to TRBJ2-1, with unresolved D. Sequenced input: peripheral blood. CDR3 in DNA: TGTGCCAGCAGCTTAGGTAGCAATGAGCAGTTCTTC. Its translation is CASSLGSNEQFF.